Sequencing of this T cell receptor (beta chain) was carried out in a study of shared clonotypes between healthy human individuals. Findings of the study overall: Blood was the sole source, and tissue repertoires probably differ. Sorted-subset sequencing was shown by rarefaction to be incomplete despite large depth. Generation probability values for non-shared clonotypes were lower than those for clonotypes shared by all four donors. Larger estimated richness was generally recorded for naive subsets relative to memory subsets.

As for this clone: Its antigen is undetermined.

Germline V gives CDR1 SGDLS, CDR2 YYNGEE. V was pared by 4 bases and J by 3 bases, with 11 bases between. The CDR3 runs 14 residues. The protocol was immunoSEQ multiplex PCR, while the TCRdb copy is restricted to in-frame clones and leaves out a portion. Of 2 million to 2.5 million clones listed, 85% to 95% are singletons. Source material: naive CD4+ T cells from PBMCs. Indicated subset: CD45RA+ positively selected. The rearrangement uses TRBV9 and TRBJ1-3; the D is unclear. This receptor was obtained from a man in his late teens or twenties in good health. Some clones in this sample may be carry-over from other donors' samples. The DNA for the CDR3 is TGTGCCAGCAGCTCTAGGATAAGTGGAAACACCATATATTTT. It encodes CASSSRISGNTIYF.